What follows describes a single TCR beta chain. Method: immunoSEQ multiplex PCR; TCRdb's copy keeps in-frame clones and lacks some. Among 130,000 to 150,000 clones, 88% were seen once, and the ten largest hold 1.2%. The V gene lost 2 bases and the J gene lost 5 bases, with 12 bases spanning the gap. CDR3 length: 14 amino acids. Germline loops: CDR1 MGHDK, CDR2 SYGVNS. The record originates from a study of blood T cell repertoires in COVID-19. The sequenced material came from PBMCs or T cells enriched from blood (not recorded which). The TCR was taken from a woman under 40 with acute COVID-19. The genes are TRBV25-1 and TRBJ1-1, with D possibly matching TRBD1 (5 bases). The CDR3: CASSEGTFSTEAFF. The CDR3 nucleotides read TGTGCCAGCAGTGAAGGGACTTTCTCGACTGAAGCTTTCTTT.